The rows below give T cell receptor beta chains drawn from one sample of a study of beta chain features in type 1 diabetes. Measured with immunoSEQ multiplex PCR; TCRdb has only the in-frame clones, and not every one. The sample holds tens of thousands of clones, 25% to 35% seen once. Specimen: stem cell memory CD4+ T cells from blood. All receptors derive from a woman younger than 30 in good health. Each CDR3 is given without its conserved first and last residue. A D gene is named only where the DNA matches it firmly.

TRBV5-1 TRBD1 ASSPQGAGELF
TRBV5-6 . ASSLDKNYGYT
TRBV4-1 . ASSLIQGYGYT
TRBV9 TRBD1 ASSPGTVQETQY
TRBV5-1 . ASSLAAENTGELF
TRBV18 . ASSPPVGGFNTEAF
TRBV7-9 TRBD2 ASSPRGREVNEQF
TRBV5-1 TRBD1 ASSPDRPNYGYT
TRBV5-1 TRBD2 ASSFGAGGRDEQF
TRBV11-2 TRBD2 ASSPFRGDIQY
TRBV6-5 TRBD2 ASSGGAGGTDTQY
TRBV6-6 . ASSYSRGLNTEAF
TRBV4-2 TRBD1 ASSQTGGAGTRHTGELF
TRBV7-6 TRBD1 ASNQGDRGQTDTQY
TRBV7-9 TRBD2 ASSPLGLAGASSYNEQF
TRBV6-5 . ASSRGLTPYTEAF
TRBV5-1 . ASSASRGAGGETQY
TRBV4-1 TRBD2 ASSQDVTSGSYEQY
TRBV28 TRBD2 ASSGTSGRGYENIQY
TRBV25-1 . ASRPVGQHTDTQY
TRBV18 . ASGQKNTEAF
TRBV6-1 TRBD1 ASSPFGTGPFEQF
TRBV11-3 . ASSLVGPGPYEQY
TRBV23-1 TRBD1 ASSSSTGATGANVLT
TRBV27 . ASSLVASPYNEQF
TRBV7-2 . ASSFATPDSGNTIY
TRBV11-2 TRBD2 ASARPGLAVHSGANVLT
TRBV7-2 . ASSLVGRDTQY
TRBV7-9 . ASSLNRGATGELF
TRBV5-1 . ASSLGGTLISYEQY
TRBV7-9 . ASSLLDFRTQYEQY
TRBV7-2 . ASSSLRINNEQF
TRBV7-2 TRBD2 ASNREGSYNEQF
TRBV4-3 . ASSPRSPVVEKLF
TRBV4-1 . ASSQDSQGFNTGELF
TRBV11-2 . ASSPRGGATGIETQY
TRBV27 . ASFSTQQPFNYGYT
TRBV18 TRBD2 ASSLSGLAANNEQF
TRBV29-1 TRBD1 SVKGTGGFSGELF
TRBV4-3 . ASSQDTNSPLH
TRBV18 . ASSTTYEQY
TRBV9 TRBD1 ASSEWDRGIVGTGELF
TRBV2 . ASSWAGTGELF
TRBV2 TRBD2 ASREGLAGVNEQF
TRBV7-9 TRBD2 ASSPPGGGFQETQY
TRBV11-2 . ASSFTKYNEQF
TRBV7-2 TRBD2 ASSLFMGGSTDTQY
TRBV30 TRBD1 ALGQEFAAEQF
TRBV4-2 . ASSQAFTGALYEQY
TRBV29-1 TRBD2 SVEIGTSGMGETQY
TRBV9 TRBD2 ASSVVPSGASNTGELF
TRBV10-2 . ASRTGQLYEQY
TRBV30 TRBD2 AWKFPSGGFREQF
TRBV5-1 TRBD1 ASSGGQIETQY
TRBV6-6 . ASSDQGSVTYEQY
TRBV7-3 . ASSRTGHFDSPLH
TRBV28 TRBD2 ASSPPGGRIGTQY
TRBV27 . ASRLGVTLYNEQF
TRBV29-1 TRBD2 SVDLAGGTQY